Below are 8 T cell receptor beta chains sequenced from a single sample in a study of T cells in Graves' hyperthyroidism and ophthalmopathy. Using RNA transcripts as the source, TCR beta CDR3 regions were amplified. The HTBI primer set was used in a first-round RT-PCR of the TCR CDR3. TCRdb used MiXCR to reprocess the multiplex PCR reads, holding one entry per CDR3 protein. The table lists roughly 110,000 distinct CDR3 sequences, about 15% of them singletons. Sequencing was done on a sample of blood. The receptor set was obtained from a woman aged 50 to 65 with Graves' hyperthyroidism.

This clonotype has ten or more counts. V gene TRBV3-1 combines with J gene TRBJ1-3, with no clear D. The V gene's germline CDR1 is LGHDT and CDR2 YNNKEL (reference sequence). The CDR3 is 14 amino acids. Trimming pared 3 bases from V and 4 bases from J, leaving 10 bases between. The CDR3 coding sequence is TGTGCCAGCAGCCACGCCAGCAAAGGAAACACCATATATTTT. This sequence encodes CASSHASKGNTIYF.

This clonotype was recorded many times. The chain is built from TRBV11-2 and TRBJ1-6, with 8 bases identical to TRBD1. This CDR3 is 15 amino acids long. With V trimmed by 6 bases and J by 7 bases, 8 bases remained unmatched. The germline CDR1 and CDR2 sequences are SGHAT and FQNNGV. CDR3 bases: TGTGCCAGCAGTTTAACCGACAGGGGAAATTCACCCCTCCACTTT. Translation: CASSLTDRGNSPLHF.

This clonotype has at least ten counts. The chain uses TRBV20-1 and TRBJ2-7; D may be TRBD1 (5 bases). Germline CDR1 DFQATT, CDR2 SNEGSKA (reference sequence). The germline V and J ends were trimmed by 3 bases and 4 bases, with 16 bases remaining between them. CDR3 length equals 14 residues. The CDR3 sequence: CSASGGPGKYEQYF. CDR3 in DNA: TGCAGTGCTAGTGGTGGGCCAGGGAAATACGAGCAGTACTTC.

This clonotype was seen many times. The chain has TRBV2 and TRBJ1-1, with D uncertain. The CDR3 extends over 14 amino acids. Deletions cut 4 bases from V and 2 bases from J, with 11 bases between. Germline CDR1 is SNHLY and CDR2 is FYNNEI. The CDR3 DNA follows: TGTGCCAGCAGTGTGGCCAGAGATAACACTGAAGCTTTCTTT. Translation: CASSVARDNTEAFF.

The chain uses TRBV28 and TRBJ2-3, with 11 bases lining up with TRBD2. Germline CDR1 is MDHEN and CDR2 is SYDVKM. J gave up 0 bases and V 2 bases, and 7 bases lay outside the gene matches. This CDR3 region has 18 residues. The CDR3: CASSLTLAGGSSTDTQYF. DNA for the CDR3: TGTGCCAGCAGTTTAACTCTAGCGGGGGGTTCTAGCACAGATACGCAGTATTTT.

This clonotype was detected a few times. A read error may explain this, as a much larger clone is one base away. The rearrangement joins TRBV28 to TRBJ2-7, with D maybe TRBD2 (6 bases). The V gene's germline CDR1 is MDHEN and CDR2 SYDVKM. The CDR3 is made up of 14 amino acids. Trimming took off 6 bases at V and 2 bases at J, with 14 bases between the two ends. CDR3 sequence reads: CASRWEAGAYEQYF. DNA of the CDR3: TGTGCCAGCAGGTGGGAGGCCGGCGCCTACGAGCAGTACTTC.

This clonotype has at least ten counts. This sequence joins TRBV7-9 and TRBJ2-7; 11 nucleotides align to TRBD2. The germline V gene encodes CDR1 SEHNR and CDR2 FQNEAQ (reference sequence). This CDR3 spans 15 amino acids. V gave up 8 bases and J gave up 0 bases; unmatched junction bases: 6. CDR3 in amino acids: CASYSTSGDSYEQYF. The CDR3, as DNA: TGTGCCAGCTACTCGACTAGCGGGGACTCCTACGAGCAGTACTTC. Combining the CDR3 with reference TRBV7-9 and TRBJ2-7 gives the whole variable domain DTGVSQNPRHKITKRGQNVTFRCDPISEHNRLYWYRQTLGQGPEFLTYFQNEAQLEKSRLLSDRFSAERPKGSFSTLEIQRTEQGDSAMYLCASYSTSGDSYEQYFGPGTRLTVT.

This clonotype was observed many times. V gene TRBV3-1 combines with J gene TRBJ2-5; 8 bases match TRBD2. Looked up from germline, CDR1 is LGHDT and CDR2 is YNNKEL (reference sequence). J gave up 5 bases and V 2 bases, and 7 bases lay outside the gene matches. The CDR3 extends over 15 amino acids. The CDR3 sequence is CASSQNLGLGETQYF. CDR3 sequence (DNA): TGTGCCAGCAGCCAAAATTTGGGACTAGGGGAGACCCAGTACTTC.